The source of this T cell receptor (beta chain) is a study of blood T cell repertoires in COVID-19. Study-wide context: The analysed material was cDNA or gDNA that came from T cells, B-cell-depleted T cells, or PBMCs.

This clone has more than one count but fewer than ten. Per germline, CDR1 SNHLY and CDR2 FYNNEI. V lost 0 bases and J 11 bases, leaving 11 bases between the germline ends. The CDR3 loop spans 13 amino acids. In the original analysis: For nucleated cells, counts were estimated from reference gene primer amplification. Profiled with immunoSEQ multiplex PCR; TCRdb holds only in-frame clones, not every one. V and J calls and clone size are copied from that table; D and trimming were computed from the DNA. The table lists 250,000 or so clones, over 70% of them singletons. Input material: peripheral blood. The clonotype was recovered from an elderly woman with acute or convalescent COVID-19. The chain is built from TRBV2 and TRBJ2-1, with TRBD2 as a possible D gene (6 bases). Written as DNA, the CDR3 is TGTGCCAGCAGTGAAGCTCACGGGGGAAAGCAGTTCTTC. Translated: CASSEAHGGKQFF. The full variable domain, its missing parts supplied by reference TRBV2 and TRBJ2-1, is EPEVTQTPSHQVTQMGQEVILRCVPISNHLYFYWYRQILGQKVEFLVSFYNNEISEKSEIFDDQFSVERPDGSNFTLKIRSTKLEDSAMYFCASSEAHGGKQFFGPGTRLTVL.